This T cell receptor (beta chain) was obtained from a study of blood T cell repertoires in COVID-19. Study as a whole: Italy, Spain and the United States were the sources of the convalescent and acute COVID-19 samples. PBMCs, B-cell-depleted T cells, or T cells provided the cDNA or gDNA that made up the material.

J gave up 7 bases and V 4 bases, and 13 bases lay outside the gene matches. There are 15 residues in the CDR3. Germline CDR1 and CDR2: SGHRS and YFSETQ. Patients from Seattle were sampled longitudinally, starting during active infection. How the authors handled the data: Reference gene primer amplification gave estimated nucleated cell counts. Method: immunoSEQ multiplex PCR; TCRdb's copy keeps in-frame clones and lacks some. Clone size and V and J calls were adopted from that table, with D and trimming inferred from the DNA. The data show approximately 97,000 clones, roughly 87% seen once. Material for sequencing was peripheral blood. The rearrangement uses TRBV5-1 and TRBJ2-7, with 8 bases fitting TRBD2. This sequence was found in a woman aged 45-65 years with COVID-19, enrolled during active disease. CDR3 protein: CASSPPAPGGLEQYF. The CDR3, as DNA: TGCGCCAGCAGCCCCCCCGCTCCGGGGGGGTTAGAGCAGTACTTC. Drawing the rest from reference TRBV5-1 and TRBJ2-7, the complete variable domain is KAGVTQTPRYLIKTRGQQVTLSCSPISGHRSVSWYQQTPGQGLQFLFEYFSETQRNKGNFPGRFSGRQFSNSRSEMNVSTLELGDSALYLCASSPPAPGGLEQYFGPGTRLTVT.